The 16 T cell receptor beta chains in this list originate from one sample, sequenced in a study of T cell repertoires in ileal Crohn's disease. Libraries were prepared by immunoSEQ multiplex PCR; TCRdb keeps only in-frame clonotypes and omits some of them. Among 1,500 to 2,000 clones listed, 80% to 90% were seen once. Time point noted: neoterminal ileum biopsy at postoperative endoscopy, about 6 months after surgery. Sequencing was performed on ileal tissue. Receptors were obtained from an adult with Crohn's disease.

CDR3 residues: CASRRQGANNNQPQHF. DNA for the CDR3: TGTGCCAGTCGTAGACAGGGGGCTAACAACAATCAGCCCCAGCATTTT. The chain couples TRBV19 to TRBJ1-5, with 10 bases fitting TRBD1. V was pared by 8 bases and J by 3 bases, with 10 bases of the junction left unmatched. Germline CDR1 reads LNHDA; CDR2 reads SQIVND (reference sequence). This CDR3 region has 16 residues.

The chain couples TRBV6-4 to TRBJ2-2; the D gene is possibly TRBD2 (5 bases). Germline CDR1 MRHNA, CDR2 SNTAGT. The V end lost 2 bases, the J end lost 5 bases, and 6 bases lay between the germline ends. This CDR3 is built from 13 residues. CDR3 region: CASSDRETGELFF. The CDR3 DNA is TGTGCCAGCAGTGACAGGGAGACCGGGGAGCTGTTTTTT.

The rearrangement links TRBV4-3 to TRBJ2-7; D may be TRBD2 (5 bases). This CDR3 is built from 14 residues. CDR1 LGHNA and CDR2 YSLEER come from the germline V gene. The germline V and J ends were trimmed by 1 base and 1 base, with 8 bases remaining between them. Here the CDR3 reads CASSQGRGSYEQYF. The CDR3, as DNA: TGCGCCAGCAGCCAAGGACGGGGATCCTACGAGCAGTACTTC.

This chain joins TRBV28 and TRBJ2-4; no firm D call. CDR1 and CDR2 (germline): MDHEN, SYDVKM. The CDR3 runs 16 residues. The V end lost 6 bases, the J end lost 0 bases, and 15 bases lay between the germline ends. As DNA, the CDR3 is TGTGCCAGCAGCACCTACTCCCCTCTAGCCAAAAACATTCAGTACTTC. Residues: CASSTYSPLAKNIQYF.

The chain couples TRBV7-2 to TRBJ1-2, with TRBD1 matching over 7 bases. CDR1 and CDR2 (germline): SGHTA, FQGNSA. The CDR3 length is 13 residues. The V segment lost 2 bases and the J segment 4 bases; nucleotides outside the gene matches: 1. DNA for the CDR3: TGTGCCAGCAGCTTATGGGACAGCTATGGCTACACCTTC. Protein: CASSLWDSYGYTF.

The gene calls are TRBV4-3 and TRBJ2-1, with 7 nucleotides matching TRBD1. The CDR3 length is 15 residues. V trimming: 1 base; J trimming: 1 base; junction bases outside the gene matches: 1. CDR1 LGHNA and CDR2 YSLEER come from the germline V gene. The CDR3 coding sequence is TGCGCCAGCAGCCAAGTACAGGGGTCCTACAATGAGCAGTTCTTC. Protein sequence: CASSQVQGSYNEQFF.

CDR3 in amino acids: CASSLVTGLEQYF. Written as DNA, the CDR3 is TGTGCCAGCAGCCTGGTTACAGGGCTCGAGCAGTACTTC. The chain carries TRBV5-6 and TRBJ2-7, with D possibly matching TRBD1 (6 bases). This CDR3 spans 13 amino acids. Trimming removed 4 bases from V and 6 bases from J, with 14 bases in between. Germline CDR1 is SGHDT and CDR2 is YYEEEE.

V usage is TRBV28 and J usage is TRBJ2-4; D is uncertain. Trimming took 6 bases from V and 6 from J, leaving 21 bases between them. The germline V gene encodes CDR1 MDHEN and CDR2 SYDVKM. The CDR3 contains 16 residues. The CDR3 DNA sequence: TGTGCCAGCAGCTTACTCCCGTCCCCACAGAGAAACATTCAGTACTTC. Translation gives CASSLLPSPQRNIQYF.

The genes are TRBV6-5 and TRBJ2-1; 14 bases line up with TRBD2. The junction had 5 bases not matched to a gene; V was cut back by 7 bases and J by 6 bases. Germline CDR1 MNHEY, CDR2 SVGAGI. The CDR3 is 15 residues long. CDR3 DNA sequence: TGTGCCAGCATCAGACTAGCGGGGGGGGCCAATGAGCAGTTCTTC. Translated, it gives CASIRLAGGANEQFF.

The chain recombines TRBV7-2 with TRBJ1-2; 7 positions match TRBD1. The CDR3 is made up of 17 amino acids. Germline CDR1 and CDR2: SGHTA and FQGNSA. V lost 5 bases, J lost 5 bases, and 17 bases stayed unmatched. The CDR3: CASSPETGSLLYYGYTF. In DNA, the CDR3 is TGTGCCAGCAGCCCCGAGACAGGGAGTCTACTATATTATGGCTACACCTTC. Full variable domain (missing parts from reference TRBV7-2 and TRBJ1-2): GAGVSQSPSNKVTEKGKDVELRCDPISGHTALYWYRQSLGQGLEFLIYFQGNSAPDKSGLPSDRFSAERTGGSVSTLTIQRTQQEDSAVYLCASSPETGSLLYYGYTFGSGTRLTVV.

The J gene is TRBJ2-5, the V gene TRBV5-1, with TRBD2 matching over 9 bases. J was trimmed by 6 bases and V by 0 bases; bases with no gene match: 3. The CDR3 extends over 14 amino acids. Per germline, CDR1 SGHRS and CDR2 YFSETQ. The CDR3 reads CASSLESGGQTQYF. CDR3 coding DNA: TGCGCCAGCAGCTTGGAAAGCGGGGGGCAGACCCAGTACTTC.

V and J are TRBV11-2 and TRBJ1-1, with D unresolved. The germline V and J ends were trimmed by 3 bases and 3 bases, with 8 bases remaining between them. CDR1 is SGHAT and CDR2 is FQNNGV in the germline V gene. The CDR3 contains 13 residues. Here the CDR3 reads CASSFLEHTEAFF. The CDR3 coding sequence is TGTGCCAGCAGCTTTTTGGAGCACACTGAAGCTTTCTTT.

The chain carries TRBV19 and TRBJ2-3, with TRBD2 matching 8 bases. The CDR3 is made up of 13 amino acids. Germline V CDR1 and CDR2: LNHDA, SQIVND (reference sequence). With V trimmed by 3 bases and J by 4 bases, 0 bases remained unmatched. The CDR3 DNA reads as TGTGCCAGTAGTATGGGACTAGCAGATACGCAGTATTTT. This sequence encodes CASSMGLADTQYF.

Here the CDR3 reads CASSLNRDSSYNSPLHF. The CDR3 DNA reads TGTGCCAGCAGTTTGAACAGGGATAGCTCCTATAATTCACCCCTCCACTTT. This chain connects TRBV27 to TRBJ1-6, with a tentative D call TRBD1 (6 bases). Germline V gene lookup returns CDR1 MNHEY and CDR2 SMNVEV (reference sequence). The V and J ends lost 3 bases and 0 bases respectively, with 12 bases between them. This CDR3 contains 17 residues.

This chain links TRBV5-1 with TRBJ2-1; no firm D call. CDR1 and CDR2 (germline): SGHRS, YFSETQ. This CDR3 is 13 amino acids long. Trimming removed 4 bases at V and 10 bases at J, with 15 bases between. The CDR3 reads CASSTQSAREQFF. The CDR3 nucleotides are TGCGCCAGCAGCACACAATCGGCGAGGGAGCAGTTCTTC.

The gene calls are TRBV28 and TRBJ2-1, with 9 bases matching TRBD2. Germline V lookup: CDR1 MDHEN, CDR2 SYDVKM. The J segment lost 7 bases and the V segment lost 1 base, leaving 14 bases of the junction unmatched. CDR3 length equals 18 residues. The DNA for the CDR3 is TGTGCCAGCAGTTTATCGATTGGTCTTGGGACTAGCTTAAATGAGCAGTTCTTC. Its translation: CASSLSIGLGTSLNEQFF.